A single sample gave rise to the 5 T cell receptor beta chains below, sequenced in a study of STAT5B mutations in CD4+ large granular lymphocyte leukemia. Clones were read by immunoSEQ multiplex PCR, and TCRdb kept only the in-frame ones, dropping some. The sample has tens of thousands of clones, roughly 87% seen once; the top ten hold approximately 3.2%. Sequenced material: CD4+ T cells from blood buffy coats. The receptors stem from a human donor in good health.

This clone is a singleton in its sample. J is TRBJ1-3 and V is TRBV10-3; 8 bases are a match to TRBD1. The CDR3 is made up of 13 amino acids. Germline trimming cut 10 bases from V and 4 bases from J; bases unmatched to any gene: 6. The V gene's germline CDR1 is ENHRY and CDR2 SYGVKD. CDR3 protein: CATQGASGNTIYF. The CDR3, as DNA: TGTGCCACTCAGGGGGCGTCCGGAAACACCATATATTTT.

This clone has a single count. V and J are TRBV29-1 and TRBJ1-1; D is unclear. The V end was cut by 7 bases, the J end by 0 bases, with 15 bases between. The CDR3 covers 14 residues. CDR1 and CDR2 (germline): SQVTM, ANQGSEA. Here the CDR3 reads CSAQEEVVNTEAFF. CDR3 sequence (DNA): TGCAGCGCCCAAGAGGAAGTAGTGAACACTGAAGCTTTCTTT.

The CDR3: CSVDRYNEQFF. The CDR3 DNA is TGCAGCGTTGACCGGTACAATGAGCAGTTCTTC. This sequence joins TRBV29-1 and TRBJ2-1; D uncertain. Germline V gives CDR1 SQVTM, CDR2 ANQGSEA. V was shortened by 3 bases and J by 4 bases, with 4 bases between the two germline ends. The CDR3 runs to 11 residues.

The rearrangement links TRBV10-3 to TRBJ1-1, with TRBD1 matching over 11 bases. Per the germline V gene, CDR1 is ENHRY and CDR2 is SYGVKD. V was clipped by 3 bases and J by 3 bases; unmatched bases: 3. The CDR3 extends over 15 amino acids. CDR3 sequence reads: CAISDLGQGDTEAFF. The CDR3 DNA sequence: TGTGCCATCAGTGATTTGGGACAGGGGGACACTGAAGCTTTCTTT.

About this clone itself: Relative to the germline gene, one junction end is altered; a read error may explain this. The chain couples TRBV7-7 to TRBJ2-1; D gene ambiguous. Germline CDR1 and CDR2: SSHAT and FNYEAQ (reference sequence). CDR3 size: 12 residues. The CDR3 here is CASSLTASEQFF. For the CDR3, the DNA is TGTGCTAGCAGCCTAACCGCTAGTGAGCAGTTCTTC.